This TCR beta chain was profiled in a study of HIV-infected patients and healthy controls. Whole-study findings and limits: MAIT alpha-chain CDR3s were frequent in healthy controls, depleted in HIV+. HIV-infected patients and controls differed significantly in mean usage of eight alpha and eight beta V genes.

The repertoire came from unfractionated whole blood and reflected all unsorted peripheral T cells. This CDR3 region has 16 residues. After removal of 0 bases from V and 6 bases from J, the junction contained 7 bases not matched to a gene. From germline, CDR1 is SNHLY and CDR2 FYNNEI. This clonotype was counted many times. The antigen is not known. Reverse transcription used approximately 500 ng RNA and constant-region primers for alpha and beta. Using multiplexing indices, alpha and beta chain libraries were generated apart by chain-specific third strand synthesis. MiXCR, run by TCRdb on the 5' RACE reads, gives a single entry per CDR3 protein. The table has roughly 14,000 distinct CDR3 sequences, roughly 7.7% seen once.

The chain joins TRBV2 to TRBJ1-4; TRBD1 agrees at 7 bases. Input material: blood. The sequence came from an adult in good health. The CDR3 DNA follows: TGTGCCAGCAGTGAAGCGCTAGGGGGCCGTGATGAAAAACTGTTTTTT. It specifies CASSEALGGRDEKLFF.